Presented here are 27 T cell receptor beta chains from one specimen sequenced in a study of Ad26.COV2.S vaccination and SARS-CoV-2 variants. The sample's treatment: about 20 received Ad26.COV2.S at low or high dose, single or two shots; several received placebo; per-sample allocation not given. The study sampled participants on day 63 after the first vaccine or placebo injection. Produced via immunoSEQ multiplex PCR; TCRdb's table is partial and in-frame only. The sample carries almost 400,000 clones, approximately 90% recorded once. The material sequenced was peripheral blood, taken in a trial of Ad26.COV2.S vaccine versus placebo. The receptors shown here come from a person aged 18-65 years who received the Ad26.COV2.S COVID-19 vaccine or a placebo.

The chain couples TRBV12-5 to TRBJ2-2; 7 nucleotides agree with TRBD1. Germline loops: CDR1 LGHNT, CDR2 FRNRAP. The CDR3 totals 15 residues. With V trimmed by 6 bases and J by 4 bases, 8 bases remained unmatched. CDR3 in DNA: TGTGCTAGTGGACCTACGGACAGGCCCACCGGGGAGCTGTTTTTT. Protein product: CASGPTDRPTGELFF.

This clone was recorded once. This chain links TRBV9 with TRBJ1-2; D gene uncertain. V gave up 0 bases and J gave up 4 bases, with 13 bases separating them. The CDR3 consists of 15 residues. Germline CDR1 SGDLS, CDR2 YYNGEE. The chain's CDR3 is CASSVAPERAYGYTF. CDR3 in DNA: TGTGCCAGCAGCGTAGCTCCAGAGCGGGCCTATGGCTACACCTTC.

This rearrangement joins TRBV5-4 to TRBJ2-2; TRBD2 might be the D (5 bases). The V end was cut by 0 bases, the J end by 4 bases, with 13 bases between. The germline V gene encodes CDR1 SGHNT and CDR2 YYREEE (reference sequence). This CDR3 has 16 residues. The CDR3 DNA follows: TGTGCCAGCAGCTTGGTGGGTGGGAGAACCACCGGGGAGCTGTTTTTT. Amino acids: CASSLVGGRTTGELFF. The whole variable domain, filled in from reference TRBV5-4 and TRBJ2-2, reads ETGVTQSPTHLIKTRGQQVTLRCSSQSGHNTVSWYQQALGQGPQFIFQYYREEENGRGNFPPRFSGLQFPNYSSELNVNALELDDSALYLCASSLVGGRTTGELFFGEGSRLTVL.

The CDR3 sequence is CASSLDGGGATKTQYF. In DNA form, the CDR3 reads TGTGCCAGCAGCTTAGACGGCGGGGGAGCCACAAAGACCCAGTACTTC. The chain employs TRBV11-2 and TRBJ2-5, with 7 bases aligning to TRBD2. CDR1 SGHAT and CDR2 FQNNGV come from the germline V gene. V dropped 0 bases and J dropped 6; count of bases not matched to a gene: 10. The CDR3 has 16 residues.

V usage is TRBV18 and J usage is TRBJ2-3; 7 nucleotides match TRBD1. Germline assignment: CDR1 KGHSH and CDR2 LQKENI. The CDR3 consists of 19 residues. V trimming: 6 bases; J trimming: 2 bases; junction bases outside the gene matches: 20. CDR3 coding DNA: TGTGCCAGCTCCCAGACAGGGCGCAGCTTAGGGGCCATCACAGATACGCAGTATTTT. Its translation: CASSQTGRSLGAITDTQYF.

The rearrangement joins TRBV10-3 to TRBJ2-7; 13 positions agree with TRBD2. Trimming cost V 6 bases and J 3 bases; bases outside gene matches: 2. CDR1 and CDR2 (germline): ENHRY, SYGVKD. The CDR3 sequence is 14 residues long. For the CDR3, the DNA is TGTGCCATCAGGGGGACTAGCGGGAACTACGAGCAGTACTTC. As protein: CAIRGTSGNYEQYF.

The chain links TRBV4-1 to TRBJ2-1, with 7 bases that match TRBD2. The CDR3 totals 15 residues. The J segment lost 5 bases and the V segment lost 5 bases, leaving 9 bases of the junction unmatched. Per the germline V gene, CDR1 is MGHRA and CDR2 is YSYEKL. CDR3 in amino acids: CASSDGAGPNNEQFF. The CDR3, as DNA: TGCGCCAGCAGCGACGGAGCGGGACCCAACAATGAGCAGTTCTTC.

The chain has TRBV5-1 and TRBJ2-7; the D gene is possibly TRBD1 (6 bases). With 0 bases removed from V and 3 bases from J, the gap between germline ends came to 13 bases. The CDR3 consists of 15 residues. The V gene's germline CDR1 is SGHRS and CDR2 YFSETQ. The CDR3 DNA is TGCGCCAGCAGCTTGGAACAGGGCGCCGTCTACGAGCAGTACTTC. This translates into CASSLEQGAVYEQYF.

The chain's CDR3 is CASSTTVVGSEQYF. The CDR3 DNA is TGTGCCAGCAGTACTACGGTGGTAGGGTCCGAGCAGTACTTC. The V call is TRBV28, the J call TRBJ2-7; D unresolved. Germline V gives CDR1 MDHEN, CDR2 SYDVKM. The V end lost 5 bases, the J end lost 6 bases, and 17 bases lay between the germline ends. CDR3 size: 14 residues. The complete variable domain, with remaining parts taken from reference TRBV28 and TRBJ2-7, reads DVKVTQSSRYLVKRTGEKVFLECVQDMDHENMFWYRQDPGLGLRLIYFSYDVKMKEKGDIPEGYSVSREKKERFSLILESASTNQTSMYLCASSTTVVGSEQYFGPGTRLTVT.

The gene calls are TRBV11-2 and TRBJ1-2, with a tentative D call TRBD1 (6 bases). Between the trimmed V and J ends, which lost 3 bases and 5 bases, there was a span of 10 bases. This CDR3 region has 13 residues. Germline values: CDR1 SGHAT, CDR2 FQNNGV. The CDR3 nucleotides read TGTGCCAGCAGCTTCGGACAGCGTTATGGCTACACCTTC. Translated, it gives CASSFGQRYGYTF.

The rearrangement links TRBV30 to TRBJ1-1; D is possibly TRBD1 (6 bases). V was cut by 5 bases and J by 6 bases, with 19 bases left in between. Germline V gene data show CDR1 as GTSNPN and CDR2 as SVGIG (reference sequence). The CDR3 is 14 amino acids. The CDR3 DNA is TGTGCCTGGGGCCTAGGAGGGCCAGGGGCTGAAGCTTTCTTT. Translating it yields CAWGLGGPGAEAFF.

This chain links TRBV6-1 with TRBJ1-1; D unclear. The CDR3 consists of 14 residues. The V gene's germline CDR1 is MNHNS and CDR2 SASEGT. Deletions cut 3 bases from V and 1 base from J, with 9 bases between. The CDR3, as DNA: TGTGCCAGCAGTGAGTACGGTAGGAACACTGAAGCTTTCTTT. Its protein is CASSEYGRNTEAFF.

This clone was detected a few times. The J gene is TRBJ2-3, the V gene TRBV19, with D tentatively TRBD1 or TRBD2 (6 bases each). V shed 7 bases and J shed 6 bases, with 8 bases lying between them. This CDR3 spans 11 amino acids. Germline CDR1 reads LNHDA; CDR2 reads SQIVND (reference sequence). The chain's CDR3 is CASKGGDTQYF. The CDR3 nucleotides read TGTGCCAGTAAGGGGGGTGATACGCAGTATTTT.

J is TRBJ2-1 and V is TRBV28, with 8 bases matching TRBD1. V gave up 6 bases and J gave up 9 bases; unmatched junction bases: 7. This CDR3 is built from 13 residues. Germline CDR1 and CDR2: MDHEN and SYDVKM. CDR3 region: CASSRGREVEQFF. The CDR3 coding sequence is TGTGCCAGCAGCAGGGGGCGCGAGGTTGAGCAGTTCTTC. The full variable domain, rest sourced from reference TRBV28 and TRBJ2-1, is DVKVTQSSRYLVKRTGEKVFLECVQDMDHENMFWYRQDPGLGLRLIYFSYDVKMKEKGDIPEGYSVSREKKERFSLILESASTNQTSMYLCASSRGREVEQFFGPGTRLTVL.

Worth noting for this clone: An end of the junction differs from the germline gene, which may be a read error. The chain joins TRBV9 to TRBJ2-7; 9 bases align to TRBD2. In germline, CDR1 is SGDLS, CDR2 YYNGEE. CDR3 length: 12 amino acids. CDR3 in amino acids: CASSVPSGVKVF. Written as DNA, the CDR3 is TGTGCCAGCAGCGTTCCTAGCGGGGTTAAAGTCTTC.

The chain links TRBV11-2 to TRBJ2-1; D is uncertain. Germline CDR1 SGHAT, CDR2 FQNNGV. CDR3 length equals 14 residues. V gave up 2 bases and J gave up 7 bases, with 12 bases separating them. DNA of the CDR3: TGTGCCAGCAGCTTAAGGTCCGGAAAAAATGAGCAGTTCTTC. It yields the protein CASSLRSGKNEQFF.

The V call is TRBV4-1, the J call TRBJ1-6, with D hard to call. CDR1 and CDR2 from the germline V gene are MGHRA and YSYEKL. The CDR3 totals 13 residues. The V gene lost 0 bases and the J gene lost 8 bases, with 5 bases spanning the gap. Written as DNA, the CDR3 is TGCGCCAGCAGCCAAGATCTGGATTCACCCCTCCACTTT. It translates to CASSQDLDSPLHF.

The CDR3 DNA follows: TGTGCCAGCAGTTACTCGAGCGTCAGGGGAAACACCATATATTTT. Amino acids: CASSYSSVRGNTIYF. This chain uses TRBV6-5 with TRBJ1-3; no reliable D call. In germline, CDR1 is MNHEY, CDR2 SVGAGI. The CDR3 runs 15 residues. The V end was cut by 0 bases, the J end by 4 bases, with 10 bases between.

V gene TRBV6-5 combines with J gene TRBJ2-1; D tentatively fits TRBD1 or TRBD2 (5 bases each). V was shortened by 7 bases and J by 4 bases, with 17 bases between the two germline ends. The V gene's germline CDR1 is MNHEY and CDR2 SVGAGI. This CDR3 contains 15 residues. The CDR3 protein is CASILQGGGYNEQFF. The CDR3, as DNA: TGTGCCAGCATTTTACAAGGTGGGGGTTACAATGAGCAGTTCTTC.

This clone was seen repeatedly, ten times or more. J is TRBJ1-5 and V is TRBV6-6; D gene unclear. The germline V gene has CDR1 MNHNY and CDR2 SVGAGI (reference sequence). The CDR3 runs 12 residues. Trimming shortened V by 5 bases and J by 7 bases, and 9 bases separated the two germline ends. In nucleotides, the CDR3 is TGTGCCAGCAGTCGCATCGACCAGCCCCAGCATTTT. Protein: CASSRIDQPQHF.

This clone was counted a single time. The chain has TRBV19 and TRBJ2-4; D not certain. The CDR3 has 13 residues. CDR1 is LNHDA, CDR2 SQIVND, per germline (reference sequence). V was cut by 5 bases and J by 0 bases, with 5 bases left in between. CDR3 bases: TGTGCCAGTAGTGGGCAAGCCAAAAACATTCAGTACTTC. Translation gives CASSGQAKNIQYF.

The chain recombines TRBV15 with TRBJ2-1; a weak D match, TRBD1 (6 bases). Between the trimmed V and J ends, which lost 3 bases and 2 bases, there was a span of 14 bases. CDR3 length: 16 residues. Germline CDR1 LNHNV, CDR2 YYDKDF (reference sequence). The CDR3 loop is CATSSPGDGAYNEQFF. Written as DNA, the CDR3 is TGTGCCACCAGCAGTCCAGGGGACGGGGCCTACAATGAGCAGTTCTTC.

The genes are TRBV28 and TRBJ2-1, with a possible D match to TRBD2 (5 bases). The CDR3 covers 12 residues. Trimming took off 10 bases at V and 8 bases at J, with 15 bases between the two ends. Germline-derived CDR1 and CDR2 are MDHEN and SYDVKM. As DNA, the CDR3 is TGTGCCACTTTCTCCTCCGGGGATGAGCAGTTCTTC. This codes for CATFSSGDEQFF.

The V and J genes are TRBV10-2 and TRBJ2-3; D not certain. The V end was cut by 2 bases, the J end by 0 bases, with 15 bases between. CDR1 and CDR2 (germline): WSHSY, SAAADI. The CDR3 contains 17 residues. For the CDR3, the DNA is TGCGCCAGCAGTGAGGGCCCAGCCCAAATCAGCACAGATACGCAGTATTTT. Protein: CASSEGPAQISTDTQYF.

The chain links TRBV2 to TRBJ2-7; 9 nucleotides align to TRBD2. Germline loops: CDR1 SNHLY, CDR2 FYNNEI. The CDR3 spans 15 residues. Losses at the gene ends were 3 bases for V and 3 bases for J; bases not matched to a gene: 6. The CDR3 DNA reads TGTGCCAGCAGTGATGTAGCGGGAGATTTCTACGAGCAGTACTTC. This gives the protein CASSDVAGDFYEQYF.

The genes are TRBV21-1 and TRBJ2-1; TRBD1, the table's D call, lacks a check against the DNA. TRBV21-1 is labeled a pseudogene. The CDR3 sequence is 16 residues long. The CDR3 is CASSKGRQGYDNEQFF. DNA for the CDR3: TGTGCCAGCAGCAAAGGGAGACAGGGATATGACAATGAGCAGTTCTTC.

The gene calls are TRBV19 and TRBJ1-2; maybe TRBD1 (6 bases). V was trimmed by 9 bases and J by 0 bases, leaving 14 bases between them. Per germline, CDR1 LNHDA and CDR2 SQIVND (reference sequence). CDR3 length equals 14 residues. The CDR3 sequence: CASSTGPANYGYTF. The CDR3 nucleotides are TGTGCCAGCTCAACAGGGCCGGCTAACTATGGCTACACCTTC. The full variable domain, rest sourced from reference TRBV19 and TRBJ1-2, is DGGITQSPKYLFRKEGQNVTLSCEQNLNHDAMYWYRQDPGQGLRLIYYSQIVNDFQKGDIAEGYSVSREKKESFPLTVTSAQKNPTAFYLCASSTGPANYGYTFGSGTRLTVV.